This is a list of T cell receptor beta chains from one sample in a study of human T cells and chemical hapten exposure. TCRdb passed the RACE reads through MiXCR, listing each CDR3 protein once. In the table there are about 71,000 distinct CDR3 sequences, roughly 10% of which are singletons. The sample in question was whole blood, obtained in connection with sensitization to the hapten diphenylcyclopropenone (DPC). The receptors were gathered from a woman aged 50 to 65 with alopecia areata. Some clones in this sample may be carry-over from other donors' samples. Both conserved end residues are part of each CDR3. Each record gives: J gene, V gene, D gene, clone size, CDR3 protein, CDR3 DNA. A D gene is named only where the DNA matches it firmly. The size of a clone is reported for some rows only, either as once, few or many, or as a class for expanded clones.

J gene: TRBJ2-2
V gene: TRBV4-1
D gene: TRBD1
clone size: few
CDR3 protein: CASSQGDRGFHGELFF
CDR3 DNA: TGCGCCAGCAGCCAAGGGGACAGGGGGTTTCACGGGGAGCTGTTTTTT

J gene: TRBJ1-1
V gene: TRBV13
D gene: .
clone size: .
CDR3 protein: CASKALGTMNTEAFF
CDR3 DNA: TGTGCCAGCAAAGCCCTGGGGACTATGAACACTGAAGCTTTCTTT

J gene: TRBJ2-7
V gene: TRBV18
D gene: .
clone size: many
CDR3 protein: CASSPPTGPYEQYF
CDR3 DNA: TGTGCCAGCTCACCGCCCACAGGACCCTACGAGCAGTACTTC

J gene: TRBJ2-7
V gene: TRBV5-4
D gene: .
clone size: few
CDR3 protein: CASRTQGGDEQYF
CDR3 DNA: TGTGCCAGCAGAACACAGGGAGGAGACGAGCAGTACTTC

J gene: TRBJ1-1
V gene: TRBV12-3/TRBV12-4
D gene: .
clone size: few
CDR3 protein: CASSSLFRGVAFF
CDR3 DNA: TGTGCCAGCAGTTCACTATTCAGGGGCGTAGCTTTCTTT

J gene: TRBJ1-2
V gene: TRBV5-1
D gene: .
clone size: .
CDR3 protein: CASSPLGGKYTF
CDR3 DNA: TGCGCCAGCAGCCCCCTAGGTGGGAAGTACACCTTC

J gene: TRBJ1-6
V gene: TRBV4-3
D gene: .
clone size: many
CDR3 protein: CASSNSPGGGSYNSPLHF
CDR3 DNA: TGCGCCAGCAGCAACTCCCCCGGGGGGGGTTCGTATAATTCACCCCTCCACTTT

J gene: TRBJ2-2
V gene: TRBV7-9
D gene: .
clone size: many
CDR3 protein: CASSSHSTGELFF
CDR3 DNA: TGTGCCAGCAGCTCCCATTCCACCGGGGAGCTGTTTTTT

J gene: TRBJ1-1
V gene: TRBV9
D gene: .
clone size: few
CDR3 protein: CASSVAGAETEAFF
CDR3 DNA: TGTGCCAGCAGCGTAGCGGGGGCAGAAACTGAAGCTTTCTTT

J gene: TRBJ1-2
V gene: TRBV2
D gene: .
clone size: .
CDR3 protein: CASRGASTIYGYTF
CDR3 DNA: TGTGCCAGCAGAGGGGCCTCGACGATCTATGGCTACACCTTC

J gene: TRBJ1-2
V gene: TRBV3-1
D gene: TRBD1
clone size: many
CDR3 protein: CASSQDERGLDYGYTF
CDR3 DNA: TGTGCCAGCAGCCAAGATGAAAGGGGGCTCGACTATGGCTACACCTTC

J gene: TRBJ2-3
V gene: TRBV12-3/TRBV12-4
D gene: .
clone size: many
CDR3 protein: CASKRTSTDTQYF
CDR3 DNA: TGTGCCAGCAAGCGGACTAGCACAGATACGCAGTATTTT

J gene: TRBJ1-2
V gene: TRBV28
D gene: .
clone size: .
CDR3 protein: CASSPSGSVGIYGYTF
CDR3 DNA: TGTGCCAGCAGTCCGTCGGGGTCAGTCGGGATTTATGGCTACACCTTC

J gene: TRBJ2-3
V gene: TRBV10-3
D gene: TRBD2
clone size: .
CDR3 protein: CAIRDGTRNTDTQYF
CDR3 DNA: TGTGCCATCAGGGACGGGACTAGGAACACAGATACGCAGTATTTT

J gene: TRBJ2-1
V gene: TRBV6-5
D gene: .
clone size: many
CDR3 protein: CASSRSFGRTNEQFF
CDR3 DNA: TGTGCCAGCAGCCGGTCTTTTGGAAGGACCAATGAGCAGTTCTTC

J gene: TRBJ1-5
V gene: TRBV6-5
D gene: TRBD1
clone size: many
CDR3 protein: CASSYNRGSNQPQHF
CDR3 DNA: TGTGCCAGCAGTTACAACAGGGGTAGCAATCAGCCCCAGCATTTT

J gene: TRBJ1-2
V gene: TRBV20-1
D gene: .
clone size: many
CDR3 protein: CSARDPVWYGYTF
CDR3 DNA: TGCAGTGCTAGAGATCCGGTCTGGTATGGCTACACCTTC

J gene: TRBJ2-3
V gene: TRBV28
D gene: .
clone size: many
CDR3 protein: CASSRGPTDTQYF
CDR3 DNA: TGTGCCAGCAGCCGGGGTCCCACAGATACGCAGTATTTT

J gene: TRBJ2-7
V gene: TRBV6-6
D gene: TRBD1
clone size: .
CDR3 protein: CASGTQGGSSYEQYF
CDR3 DNA: TGTGCCAGCGGGACACAGGGGGGAAGCTCCTACGAGCAGTACTTC

J gene: TRBJ2-1
V gene: TRBV5-1
D gene: TRBD1
clone size: .
CDR3 protein: CASSLLGQGTYNEQFF
CDR3 DNA: TGCGCCAGCAGCTTGCTGGGACAGGGAACCTACAATGAGCAGTTCTTC

J gene: TRBJ2-2
V gene: TRBV3-1
D gene: .
clone size: many
CDR3 protein: CATHGGEGELFF
CDR3 DNA: TGTGCCACCCACGGTGGTGAGGGGGAGCTGTTTTTT

J gene: TRBJ2-3
V gene: TRBV3-1
D gene: .
clone size: .
CDR3 protein: CASSQQRASTDTQYF
CDR3 DNA: TGTGCCAGCAGCCAACAGCGGGCCAGCACAGATACGCAGTATTTT

J gene: TRBJ2-7
V gene: TRBV5-1
D gene: TRBD2
clone size: .
CDR3 protein: CASSRTSGAISYEQYF
CDR3 DNA: TGCGCCAGCAGCCGAACTAGCGGGGCAATCTCCTACGAGCAGTACTTC

J gene: TRBJ2-1
V gene: TRBV5-6
D gene: TRBD2
clone size: few
CDR3 protein: CASSLLAGGPDEQFF
CDR3 DNA: TGTGCCAGCAGCCTACTAGCGGGAGGGCCGGATGAGCAGTTCTTC

J gene: TRBJ1-6
V gene: TRBV7-2
D gene: .
clone size: many
CDR3 protein: CASSLAGVHNSPLHF
CDR3 DNA: TGTGCCAGCAGCTTAGCGGGAGTCCATAATTCACCCCTCCACTTT

J gene: TRBJ2-7
V gene: TRBV19
D gene: TRBD2
clone size: .
CDR3 protein: CASSTRGTSGSFSYEQYF
CDR3 DNA: TGTGCCAGTAGTACCCGAGGAACTAGCGGGAGCTTTTCCTACGAGCAGTACTTC

J gene: TRBJ2-5
V gene: TRBV3-1
D gene: .
clone size: many
CDR3 protein: CASGERMYQETQYF
CDR3 DNA: TGTGCCAGTGGGGAGCGGATGTACCAAGAGACCCAGTACTTC

J gene: TRBJ1-2
V gene: TRBV18
D gene: TRBD1
clone size: many
CDR3 protein: CASSPLTGQQKANYGYTF
CDR3 DNA: TGTGCCAGCTCGCCCCTTACGGGACAGCAAAAAGCTAACTATGGCTACACCTTC

J gene: TRBJ1-1
V gene: TRBV5-1
D gene: .
clone size: few
CDR3 protein: CASSGPRPAEAFF
CDR3 DNA: TGCGCCAGCAGCGGGCCTCGGCCGGCTGAAGCTTTCTTT

J gene: TRBJ1-6
V gene: TRBV28
D gene: TRBD1
clone size: many
CDR3 protein: CASSLPGQGSLAYSPLHF
CDR3 DNA: TGTGCCAGCAGTTTGCCCGGACAGGGGAGTCTGGCATATTCACCCCTCCACTTT

J gene: TRBJ1-6
V gene: TRBV6-2/TRBV6-3
D gene: .
clone size: many
CDR3 protein: CASSSQLSPLHF
CDR3 DNA: TGTGCCAGCAGTTCTCAGCTTTCACCCCTCCACTTT

J gene: TRBJ2-1
V gene: TRBV12-3/TRBV12-4
D gene: .
clone size: .
CDR3 protein: CASSFLNEQFF
CDR3 DNA: TGTGCCAGCAGTTTTCTCAATGAGCAGTTCTTC

J gene: TRBJ1-3
V gene: TRBV15
D gene: .
clone size: many
CDR3 protein: CATSREEISGNTIYF
CDR3 DNA: TGTGCCACCAGCAGAGAGGAGATCTCTGGAAACACCATATATTTT

J gene: TRBJ1-6
V gene: TRBV7-2
D gene: .
clone size: few
CDR3 protein: CASSLSTVSLNSPLHF
CDR3 DNA: TGTGCCAGCAGCTTATCAACGGTCTCTTTAAATTCACCCCTCCACTTT

J gene: TRBJ1-4
V gene: TRBV5-1
D gene: .
clone size: many
CDR3 protein: CASSLEGHRNEKLFF
CDR3 DNA: TGCGCCAGCAGCCTGGAGGGACACCGTAATGAAAAACTGTTTTTT

J gene: TRBJ2-7
V gene: TRBV5-4
D gene: .
clone size: few
CDR3 protein: CASSSPGGRGRYEQYF
CDR3 DNA: TGTGCCAGCAGCTCCCCCGGGGGCCGAGGCCGATACGAGCAGTACTTC

J gene: TRBJ1-5
V gene: TRBV20-1
D gene: .
clone size: .
CDR3 protein: CSAVEGAVSQPQHF
CDR3 DNA: TGCAGTGCAGTGGAGGGAGCGGTTTCTCAGCCCCAGCATTTT

J gene: TRBJ1-5
V gene: TRBV18
D gene: .
clone size: .
CDR3 protein: CASSPSSGHNQPQHF
CDR3 DNA: TGTGCCAGCTCACCAAGTTCCGGGCACAATCAGCCCCAGCATTTT

J gene: TRBJ2-7
V gene: TRBV10-3
D gene: .
clone size: few
CDR3 protein: CATALSYEQYF
CDR3 DNA: TGTGCCACCGCCCTATCGTACGAGCAGTACTTC

J gene: TRBJ2-3
V gene: TRBV4-3
D gene: .
clone size: .
CDR3 protein: CASSQQADTQYF
CDR3 DNA: TGCGCCAGCAGCCAACAAGCGGATACGCAGTATTTT

J gene: TRBJ2-2
V gene: TRBV10-3
D gene: TRBD2
clone size: many
CDR3 protein: CATFDYVAGEGGGELFF
CDR3 DNA: TGTGCCACCTTTGATTATGTAGCGGGAGAAGGTGGCGGGGAGCTGTTTTTT